This TCR beta chain came from a study of vaccination and CD4 T cells after COVID-19. Across the study: Overlapping spike pools from SARS-CoV-2 and HCoV-NL63, HCoV-OC43 and HCoV-229E served as culture stimuli.

CDR3 length: 17 amino acids. The germline V gene encodes CDR1 MNHNS and CDR2 SASEGT. The V and J ends lost 4 bases and 0 bases respectively, with 19 bases between them. The Oncomine TCR Beta short-read assay generated sequence data from the DNA of cultured CD4+ T cells. MiXCR, applied by TCRdb to the PCR reads, yields one record per CDR3 protein. The sample lists over 20,000 distinct CDR3 sequences, about two fifths occurring once. Indicated treatment: roughly 10-day PBMC culture with coronavirus spike peptide pools or control peptides (ViraFEST assay). Study-wide points: Going from roughly 21 to 40, median SARS-CoV-2-reactive clonotypes did not rise significantly.

Turning to this clonotype: Antigen unknown.

The sequencing used CD4+ T cells from blood, cultured in vitro, collected before SARS-CoV-2 vaccination. The V call is TRBV6-1, the J call TRBJ2-7; TRBD1 is a possible D gene (6 bases). The clonotype comes from a human donor who received a COVID-19 vaccine. Here the CDR3 reads CASSAVGHPRSSYEQYF. For the CDR3, the DNA is TGTGCCAGCAGTGCTGTGGGACACCCCCGAAGCTCCTACGAGCAGTACTTC.